This T cell receptor beta chain originates from a study of PD-1 blockade in classical Hodgkin lymphoma. Every patient relapsed after autologous stem cell transplantation, and brentuximab vedotin exposure varied. General study results and limits: Diversity in CD4+ TCRs, unlike that measured in CD8+ TCRs, had risen significantly by C4D1. Possible causes of repertoire differences, disease activity or prior therapy, remain undefined. Newly diagnosed patients were reported to start with lower TCR diversity than healthy donors. It was among complete responders that baseline diversity resembled that of newly diagnosed patients.

This clone has only a few counts. The antigen remains unidentified. V was cut by 1 base and J by 8 bases, with 17 bases left in between. Germline-derived CDR1 and CDR2 are LGHNA and YNFKEQ. CDR3 length: 15 amino acids. Assay: immunoSEQ multiplex PCR; the TCRdb copy retains only in-frame clones and omits some. The sample carries 20,000 to 30,000 clones, about 80% recorded once. Sequencing was performed on peripheral blood mononuclear cells (PBMCs), taken at baseline. The chain carries TRBV4-2 and TRBJ1-2; D possibly corresponds to TRBD1 (6 bases). This clonotype was sampled from a human donor with classical Hodgkin lymphoma. The CDR3 DNA reads as TGTGCCAGCAGCCAAGTGAGCGGGGGCGGAGGGGGCTACACCTTC. Translation gives CASSQVSGGGGGYTF.